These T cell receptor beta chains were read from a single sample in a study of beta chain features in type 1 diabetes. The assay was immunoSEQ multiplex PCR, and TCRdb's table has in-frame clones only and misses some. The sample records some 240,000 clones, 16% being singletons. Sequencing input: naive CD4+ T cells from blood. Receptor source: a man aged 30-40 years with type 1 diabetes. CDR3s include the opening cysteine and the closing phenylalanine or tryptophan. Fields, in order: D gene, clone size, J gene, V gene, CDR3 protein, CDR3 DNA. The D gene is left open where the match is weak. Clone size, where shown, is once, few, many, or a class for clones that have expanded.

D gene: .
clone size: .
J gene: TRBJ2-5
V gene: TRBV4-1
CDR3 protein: CASSRTGQKGETQYF
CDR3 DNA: TGCGCCAGCAGCCGCACCGGACAGAAGGGAGAGACCCAGTACTTC

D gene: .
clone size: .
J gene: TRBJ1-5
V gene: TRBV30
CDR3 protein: CAWSAQEDQPQHF
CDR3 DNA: TGTGCCTGGAGTGCCCAGGAAGATCAGCCCCAGCATTTT

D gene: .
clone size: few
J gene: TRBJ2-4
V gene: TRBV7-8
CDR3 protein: CASSLDLIQYF
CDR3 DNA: TGTGCCAGCAGCTTAGATCTCATTCAGTACTTC

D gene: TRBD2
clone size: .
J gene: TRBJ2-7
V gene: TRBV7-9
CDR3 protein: CASSPGLAGGYEQYF
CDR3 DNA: TGTGCCAGCAGTCCTGGACTAGCGGGAGGCTACGAGCAGTACTTC

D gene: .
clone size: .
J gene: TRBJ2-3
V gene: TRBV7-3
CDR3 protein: CASSYGGSTDTQYF
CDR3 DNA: TGTGCCAGCAGCTACGGCGGGAGCACAGATACGCAGTATTTT

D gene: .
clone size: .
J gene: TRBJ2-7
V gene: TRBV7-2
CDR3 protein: CASSLAGTDWHEQYF
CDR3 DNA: TGTGCCAGCAGCTTAGCCGGGACGGATTGGCACGAGCAGTACTTC

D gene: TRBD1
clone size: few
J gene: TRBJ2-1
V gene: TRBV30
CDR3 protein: CAWSDAPGGSYNEQFF
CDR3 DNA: TGTGCCTGGAGCGACGCCCCAGGGGGCTCCTACAATGAGCAGTTCTTC

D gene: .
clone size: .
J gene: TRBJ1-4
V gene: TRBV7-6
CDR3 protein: CASSLGPTNEKLFF
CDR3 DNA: TGTGCCAGCAGCTTGGGACCCACGAATGAAAAACTGTTTTTT

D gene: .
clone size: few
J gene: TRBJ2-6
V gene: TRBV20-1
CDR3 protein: CSASVRVLTF
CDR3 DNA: TGCAGTGCTAGCGTCCGCGTCCTGACTTTC

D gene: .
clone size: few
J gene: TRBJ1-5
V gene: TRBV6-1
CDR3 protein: CASSWNQPQHF
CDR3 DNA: TGTGCCAGCAGCTGGAATCAGCCCCAGCATTTT